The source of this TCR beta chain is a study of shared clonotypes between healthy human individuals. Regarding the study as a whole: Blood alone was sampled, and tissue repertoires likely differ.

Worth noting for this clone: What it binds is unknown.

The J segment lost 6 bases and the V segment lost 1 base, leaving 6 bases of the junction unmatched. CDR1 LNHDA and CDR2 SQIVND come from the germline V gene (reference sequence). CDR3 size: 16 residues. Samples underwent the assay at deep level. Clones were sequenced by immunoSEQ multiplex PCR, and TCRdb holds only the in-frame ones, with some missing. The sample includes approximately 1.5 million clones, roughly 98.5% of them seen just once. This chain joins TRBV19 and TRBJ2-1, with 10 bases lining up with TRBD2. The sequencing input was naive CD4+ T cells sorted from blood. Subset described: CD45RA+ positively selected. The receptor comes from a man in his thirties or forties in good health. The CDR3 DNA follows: TGTGCCAGTAGTATAGCATGGCCTAGCGGGAGCAATGAGCAGTTCTTC. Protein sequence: CASSIAWPSGSNEQFF.